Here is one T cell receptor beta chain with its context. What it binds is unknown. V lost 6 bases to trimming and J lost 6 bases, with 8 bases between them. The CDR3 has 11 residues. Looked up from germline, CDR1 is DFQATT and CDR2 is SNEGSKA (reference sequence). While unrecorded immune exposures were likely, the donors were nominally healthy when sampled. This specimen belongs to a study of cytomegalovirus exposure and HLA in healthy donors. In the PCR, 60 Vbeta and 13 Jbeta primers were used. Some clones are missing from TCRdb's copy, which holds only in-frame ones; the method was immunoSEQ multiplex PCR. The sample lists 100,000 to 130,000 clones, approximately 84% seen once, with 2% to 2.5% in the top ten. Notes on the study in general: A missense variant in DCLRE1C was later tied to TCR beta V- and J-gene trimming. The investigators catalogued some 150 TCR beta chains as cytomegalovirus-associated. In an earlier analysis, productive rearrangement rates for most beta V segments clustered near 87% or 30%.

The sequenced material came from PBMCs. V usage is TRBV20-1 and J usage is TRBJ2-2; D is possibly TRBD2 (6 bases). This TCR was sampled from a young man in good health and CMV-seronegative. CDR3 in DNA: TGCAGTGCAACGGGGGCCGGGGAGCTGTTTTTT. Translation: CSATGAGELFF.